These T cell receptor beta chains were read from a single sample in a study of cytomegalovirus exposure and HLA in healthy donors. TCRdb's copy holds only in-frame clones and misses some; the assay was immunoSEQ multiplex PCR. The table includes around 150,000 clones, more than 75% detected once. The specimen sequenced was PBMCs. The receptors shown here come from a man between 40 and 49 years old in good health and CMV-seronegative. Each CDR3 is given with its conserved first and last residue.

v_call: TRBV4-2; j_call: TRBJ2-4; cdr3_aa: CASSQEGGQGADIQYF
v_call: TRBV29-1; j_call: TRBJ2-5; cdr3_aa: CSVDGAGGPQTQYF
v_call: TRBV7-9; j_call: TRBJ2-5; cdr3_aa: CASTNPGTEGLKTQYF
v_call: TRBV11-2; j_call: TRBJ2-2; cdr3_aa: CASSLSTYTGELFF
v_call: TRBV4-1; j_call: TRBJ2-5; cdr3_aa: CASSPGTSGGAGGETQYF
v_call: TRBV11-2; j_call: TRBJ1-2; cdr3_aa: CASSSPRDRGGGYGYTF
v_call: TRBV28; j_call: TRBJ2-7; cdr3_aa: CASSLSLAGSTREGEQYF
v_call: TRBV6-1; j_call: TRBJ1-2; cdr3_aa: CASSSGIANYGYTF
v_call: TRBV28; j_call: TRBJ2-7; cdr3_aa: CASSLGVVGDEQYF
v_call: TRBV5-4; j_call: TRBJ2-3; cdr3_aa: CASSFGRGTDTQYF
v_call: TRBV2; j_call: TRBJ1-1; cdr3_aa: CASSTQFDRGVTEAFF
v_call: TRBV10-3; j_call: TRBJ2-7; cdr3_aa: CASSGGLSSYEQYF
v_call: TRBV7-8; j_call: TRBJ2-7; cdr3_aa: CASSPGGTYEQYF
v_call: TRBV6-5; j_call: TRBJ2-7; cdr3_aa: CASSYPGSDYEQYF
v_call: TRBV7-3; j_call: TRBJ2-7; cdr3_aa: CASSLEGGRYEQYF
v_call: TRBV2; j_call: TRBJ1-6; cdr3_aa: CASRTDREFSSSYNSPLHF
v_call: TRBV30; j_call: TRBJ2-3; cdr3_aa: CAWSRVGGDTQYF
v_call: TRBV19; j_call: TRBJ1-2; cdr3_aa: CASSIAQGNGYTF
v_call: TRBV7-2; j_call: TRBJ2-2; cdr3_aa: CASSSPRSGDTGELFF
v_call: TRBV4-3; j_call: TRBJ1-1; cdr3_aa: CASSQDLRYRNTEAFF
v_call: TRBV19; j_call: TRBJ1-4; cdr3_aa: CASAVGATNEKLFF
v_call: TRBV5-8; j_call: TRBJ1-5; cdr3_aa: CASSLVGQGKKEFQPQHF
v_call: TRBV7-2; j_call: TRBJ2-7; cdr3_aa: CASSLGLGYEQYF
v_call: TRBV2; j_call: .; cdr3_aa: CASSEAGGRAYEQYF
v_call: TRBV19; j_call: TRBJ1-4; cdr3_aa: CASSPRDREEKLFF
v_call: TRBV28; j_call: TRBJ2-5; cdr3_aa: CASRGGPEDQETQYF
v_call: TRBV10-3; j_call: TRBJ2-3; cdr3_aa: CAISGLAGDTQYF
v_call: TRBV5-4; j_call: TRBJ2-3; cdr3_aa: CASSLDGQGAVDTQYF
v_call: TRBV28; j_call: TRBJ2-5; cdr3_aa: CASSLLAGKETQYF
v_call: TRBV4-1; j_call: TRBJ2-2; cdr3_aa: CASSPSGTGRTGELFF
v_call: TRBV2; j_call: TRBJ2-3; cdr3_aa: CASSEELVTGSDTQYF
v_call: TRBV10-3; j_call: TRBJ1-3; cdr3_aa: CAISATGGGSGNTIYF
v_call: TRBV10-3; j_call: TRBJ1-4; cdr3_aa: CAISESGHRNEKLFF
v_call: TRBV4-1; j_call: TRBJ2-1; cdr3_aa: CASRTGLGRLNEQFF
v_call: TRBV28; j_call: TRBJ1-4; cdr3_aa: CASSLTPNEKLFF
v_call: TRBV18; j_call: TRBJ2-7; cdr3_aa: CASSPQTGISGEQYF
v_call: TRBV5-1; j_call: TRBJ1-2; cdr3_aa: CASSLGWTGDYGYTF
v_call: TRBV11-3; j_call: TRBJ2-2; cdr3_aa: CASSSWTSGGSNTGELFF
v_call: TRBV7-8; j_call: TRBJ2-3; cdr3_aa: CASSPGTSGRPTDTQYF
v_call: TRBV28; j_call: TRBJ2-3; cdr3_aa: CASGPSGGAPTDTQYF
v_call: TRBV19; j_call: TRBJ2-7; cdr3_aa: CASSMGAPGLAGEMYEQYF
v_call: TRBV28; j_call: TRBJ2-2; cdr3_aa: CASSPRQNTGELFF
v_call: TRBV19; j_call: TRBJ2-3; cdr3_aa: CASSIREPYPDTQYF
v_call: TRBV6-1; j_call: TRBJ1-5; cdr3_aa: CASSDQGLFMGNQPQHF
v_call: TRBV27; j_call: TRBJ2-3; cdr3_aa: CASSPGTSGSTDTQYF
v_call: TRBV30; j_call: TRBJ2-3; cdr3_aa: CAWSVGSSTDTQYF